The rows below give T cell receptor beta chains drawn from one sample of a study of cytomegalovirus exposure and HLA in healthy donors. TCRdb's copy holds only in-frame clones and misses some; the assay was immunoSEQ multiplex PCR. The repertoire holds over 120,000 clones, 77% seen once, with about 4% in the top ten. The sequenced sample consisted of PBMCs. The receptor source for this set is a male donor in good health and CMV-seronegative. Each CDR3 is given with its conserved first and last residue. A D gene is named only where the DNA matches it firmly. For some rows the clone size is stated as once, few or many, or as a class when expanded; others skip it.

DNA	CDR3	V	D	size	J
TGTGCCAGTAGGGCACCGGGACTAACCCACAATGAGCAGTTCTTC	CASRAPGLTHNEQFF	TRBV19	TRBD2	NA	TRBJ2-1
TGCGCCAGCAGCTTACTAGCGGAAAGCTCCTACGAGCAGTACTTC	CASSLLAESSYEQYF	TRBV5-1	TRBD2	NA	TRBJ2-7
TGTGCCACCAGCAGAGTAGTTGGTAAAATGGTCCCTGAAGCTTTCTTT	CATSRVVGKMVPEAFF	TRBV15	NA	NA	TRBJ1-1
TGTGCCAGCTCACCATTGGGGAGGGCGGAAAAACTGTTTTTT	CASSPLGRAEKLFF	TRBV18	NA	NA	TRBJ1-4
TGTGCCAGCAGCCCCTTTCTTAGCACAGATACGCAGTATTTT	CASSPFLSTDTQYF	TRBV9	NA	NA	TRBJ2-3
TGCAGCGTCGCTGGGACTGGAGCCTCAGATACGCAGTATTTT	CSVAGTGASDTQYF	TRBV29-1	NA	NA	TRBJ2-3
TGTGCCAGCAGCAGCGAGGACAGGGGGCTCGAGGGCTACACCTTC	CASSSEDRGLEGYTF	TRBV9	TRBD1	NA	TRBJ1-2
TGTGCCAGCTATCGGGAAGGGTTTAAGATTGGGGAGCAGTACTTC	CASYREGFKIGEQYF	TRBV27	NA	once	TRBJ2-7
TGTGCCAGCAGCTTAGGACTAGCCGCGTACGAGCAGTACTTC	CASSLGLAAYEQYF	TRBV7-2	TRBD2	once	TRBJ2-7
TGTGCCAGCAGCCAACTCAACAGGGGATTTTTGGATACGCAGTATTTT	CASSQLNRGFLDTQYF	TRBV7-9	TRBD1	NA	TRBJ2-3
TGTGCCAGCAGCGTAGGGGGTAGCGGGGTTTTCGAGCAGTACTTC	CASSVGGSGVFEQYF	TRBV9	TRBD2	NA	TRBJ2-7
TGCGCCAGCAGCCATGGGGGACTAGCGGGAGTCGGGACCGGGGAGCTGTTTTTT	CASSHGGLAGVGTGELFF	TRBV4-1	TRBD2	NA	TRBJ2-2
TGTGCCAGCAGCCAAGGGCTACTAGCGGGTGGCGAGACCCAGTACTTC	CASSQGLLAGGETQYF	TRBV14	TRBD2	NA	TRBJ2-5
TGTGCCAGCAGTGATCCGGGACAGGGCTACGAGCAGTACTTC	CASSDPGQGYEQYF	TRBV27	TRBD1	NA	TRBJ2-7
TGTGCCAGCAGCTTAGCTGGACATGGTTTGGGGACCTACGAGCAGTACTTC	CASSLAGHGLGTYEQYF	TRBV7-2	NA	few	TRBJ2-7
TGTGCCTGGAGGAACACAAATACGCAGTATTTT	CAWRNTNTQYF	TRBV30	NA	NA	TRBJ2-3
TGTGCCACGATGGGCGGGAGGAGCACAGATACGCAGTATTTT	CATMGGRSTDTQYF	TRBV4-2	TRBD2	NA	TRBJ2-3
TGTGCCAGTAGTCGACAGGGATCGGGGAACACTGAAGCTTTCTTT	CASSRQGSGNTEAFF	TRBV19	TRBD1	NA	TRBJ1-1
TGCGCCAGCAGCTTGGGACTAGCGGAGCTCACAGATACGCAGTATTTT	CASSLGLAELTDTQYF	TRBV5-1	TRBD2	NA	TRBJ2-3
TGTGCCAGCTCTACCAATCCTAACGAGAGCCAAGAGACCCAGTACTTC	CASSTNPNESQETQYF	TRBV18	NA	NA	TRBJ2-5
TGTGCCAGCAGTCAGGCTGGAAACACCATATATTTT	CASSQAGNTIYF	TRBV2	NA	NA	TRBJ1-3
TGTGCCAGCAGCCAAGCTGGGGTCAATCGGGGGGTGAACACTGAAGCTTTCTTT	CASSQAGVNRGVNTEAFF	TRBV14	NA	NA	TRBJ1-1
TGTGCCAGCAGCTTTGGGGGGGGCACTGAAGCTTTCTTT	CASSFGGGTEAFF	TRBV7-8	NA	NA	TRBJ1-1
TGTGCCAGCAGCCCCCGGGGGAGGACATACAATGAGCAGTTCTTC	CASSPRGRTYNEQFF	TRBV11-3	NA	few	TRBJ2-1
TGCGCCAGCAGCTTGGGACAGGGGCTCTACACCGGGGAGCTGTTTTTT	CASSLGQGLYTGELFF	TRBV5-1	TRBD1	few	TRBJ2-2
TGTGCCAGCAGCCCACGGTTCTTGAGTAGTAACACCATATATTTT	CASSPRFLSSNTIYF	TRBV7-6	NA	NA	TRBJ1-3
TGCGCCAGCAGCTCCGGGACAGGGGACTACGAGCAGTACTTC	CASSSGTGDYEQYF	TRBV5-1	TRBD1	NA	TRBJ2-7